One sample yielded the 5 T cell receptor beta chains listed below, sequenced in a study of cytomegalovirus exposure and HLA in healthy donors. The PCR used 60 Vbeta and 13 Jbeta primers. TCRdb's table, derived via immunoSEQ multiplex PCR, lists solely in-frame clones and lacks some. The sample holds some 87,000 clones, approximately 79% seen once. What was sequenced was PBMCs. The receptors originated from a woman aged 40 to 50 in good health and CMV-seropositive.

This clone was observed a few times. The gene calls are TRBV5-6 and TRBJ1-4; the match to TRBD1 covers 7 bases. The CDR3 contains 16 residues. Trimming at V came to 2 bases and at J to 0 bases, leaving 4 bases not matched to a gene. CDR1 and CDR2 from the germline V gene are SGHDT and YYEEEE. CDR3 nucleotide sequence: TGTGCCAGCAGCTTTCGACAGGGTGCAACTAATGAAAAACTGTTTTTT. This translates into CASSFRQGATNEKLFF.

J is TRBJ1-5 and V is TRBV7-6, with TRBD1 as a possible D gene (5 bases). The CDR3 spans 16 residues. Trimming removed 5 bases at V and 4 bases at J, with 18 bases between. The germline V gene encodes CDR1 SGHVS and CDR2 FNYEAQ. CDR3 nucleotides: TGTGCCAGCAGCCAAAGTTCAGGGTCCCCGAATCAGCCCCAGCATTTT. Translating it yields CASSQSSGSPNQPQHF.

This chain connects TRBV6-1 to TRBJ2-5, with D perhaps TRBD2 (5 bases). CDR3 size: 15 residues. Germline assignment: CDR1 MNHNS and CDR2 SASEGT. The V end lost 4 bases, the J end lost 9 bases, and 21 bases lay between the germline ends. CDR3 sequence: CASSVGALFEWSQYF. The CDR3 DNA reads TGTGCCAGCAGTGTGGGAGCCCTCTTTGAGTGGTCCCAGTACTTC.

The chain uses TRBV5-1 and TRBJ2-3, with 10 bases that match TRBD2. This CDR3 region has 16 residues. Germline CDR1 reads SGHRS; CDR2 reads YFSETQ. J was trimmed by 6 bases and V by 4 bases; bases with no gene match: 11. The CDR3 here is CASSRVPSGGTDTQYF. The CDR3 nucleotides read TGCGCCAGCAGCCGGGTCCCTAGCGGGGGTACCGATACGCAGTATTTT.

The CDR3 DNA reads as TGTGCCAGCAGCCTGATGGCGGGGAGCTCCTACAATGAGCAGTTCTTC. Amino acids: CASSLMAGSSYNEQFF. The J gene is TRBJ2-1, the V gene TRBV7-3, with D possibly matching TRBD2 (6 bases). The CDR3 contains 16 residues. Germline V gene sequence: CDR1 SGHTA, CDR2 FQGTGA. V was clipped by 5 bases and J by 0 bases, with 14 bases between them. The whole variable domain, filled in from reference TRBV7-3 and TRBJ2-1, reads GAGVSQTPSNKVTEKGKYVELRCDPISGHTALYWYRQSLGQGPEFLIYFQGTGAADDSGLPNDRFFAVRPEGSVSTLKIQRTERGDSAVYLCASSLMAGSSYNEQFFGPGTRLTVL.